This entry describes one TCR beta chain. Libraries were prepared by immunoSEQ multiplex PCR; TCRdb keeps only in-frame clonotypes and omits some of them. The sample yields under 250,000 clones, 80% to 90% seen once. V lost 5 bases and J lost 5, with 18 bases in between. The CDR3 covers 15 residues. Germline V lookup: CDR1 SGHTA, CDR2 FQGNSA. These data belong to a study of blood T cell repertoires in COVID-19. Sequenced sample: peripheral blood. The sequence derives from a woman aged 45-65 years with active or convalescent COVID-19. This sequence joins TRBV7-2 and TRBJ2-5; no clear D gene. The CDR3 spells CASSAWLSPGETQYF. The CDR3 coding sequence is TGTGCCAGCAGCGCCTGGTTGAGCCCCGGGGAGACCCAGTACTTC.